This TCR beta chain was recovered during a study of blood T cell repertoires in COVID-19. About the study: PBMCs, B-cell-depleted T cells, or T cells were the source of the cDNA or gDNA that made up the material.

Assay: immunoSEQ multiplex PCR; the TCRdb copy retains only in-frame clones and omits some. This table has over 350,000 clones, 80% to 95% appearing once. With V trimmed by 5 bases and J by 8 bases, 10 bases remained unmatched. CDR3 length: 15 amino acids. Germline V CDR1 and CDR2: KGHDR, SFDVKD. This clone has a handful of counts. The receptor comes from a middle-aged woman who had been exposed to COVID-19. The rearrangement uses TRBV24-1 and TRBJ2-3; TRBD1 matches at 9 bases. The sample taken for sequencing was PBMCs or T cells enriched from blood (not recorded which). As DNA, the CDR3 is TGTGCCACCAGTGGGGGTGGACAGGGGAGATTTACGCAGTATTTT. Its translation: CATSGGGQGRFTQYF.